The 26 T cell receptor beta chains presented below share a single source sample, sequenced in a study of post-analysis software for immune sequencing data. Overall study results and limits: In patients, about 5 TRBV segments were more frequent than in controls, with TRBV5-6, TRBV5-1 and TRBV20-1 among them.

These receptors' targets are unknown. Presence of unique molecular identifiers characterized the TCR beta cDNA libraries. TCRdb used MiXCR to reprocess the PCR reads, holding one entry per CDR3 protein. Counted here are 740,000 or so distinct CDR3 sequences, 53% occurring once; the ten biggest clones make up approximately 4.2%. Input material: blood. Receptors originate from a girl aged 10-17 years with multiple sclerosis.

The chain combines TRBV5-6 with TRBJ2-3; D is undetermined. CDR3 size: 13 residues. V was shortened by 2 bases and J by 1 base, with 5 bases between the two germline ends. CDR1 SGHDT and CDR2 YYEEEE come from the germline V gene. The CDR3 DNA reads TGTGCCAGCAGCTTAAAACGCACAGATACGCAGTATTTT. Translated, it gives CASSLKRTDTQYF.

CDR3 region: CASSSRLTSDRSSYEQYF. CDR3 sequence (DNA): TGTGCCAGCAGTTCTCGTCTGACTAGCGACAGGAGCTCCTACGAGCAGTACTTC. The chain links TRBV12-3 or TRBV12-4 to TRBJ2-7; 8 bases map to TRBD2. Trimming at V came to 4 bases and at J to 0 bases, leaving 14 bases not matched to a gene. This CDR3 region has 18 residues.

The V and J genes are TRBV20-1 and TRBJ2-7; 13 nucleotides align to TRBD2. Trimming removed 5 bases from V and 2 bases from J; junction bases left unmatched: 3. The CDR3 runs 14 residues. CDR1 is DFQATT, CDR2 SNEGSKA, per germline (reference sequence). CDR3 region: CSARTSGSPYEQYF. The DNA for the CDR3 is TGCAGTGCTCGGACTAGCGGGAGTCCCTACGAGCAGTACTTC.

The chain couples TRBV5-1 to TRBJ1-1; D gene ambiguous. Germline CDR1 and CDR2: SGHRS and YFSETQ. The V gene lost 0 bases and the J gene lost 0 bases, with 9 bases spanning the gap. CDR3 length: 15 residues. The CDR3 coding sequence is TGCGCCAGCAGCTTGGGTGGCAGCTTGAACACTGAAGCTTTCTTT. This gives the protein CASSLGGSLNTEAFF.

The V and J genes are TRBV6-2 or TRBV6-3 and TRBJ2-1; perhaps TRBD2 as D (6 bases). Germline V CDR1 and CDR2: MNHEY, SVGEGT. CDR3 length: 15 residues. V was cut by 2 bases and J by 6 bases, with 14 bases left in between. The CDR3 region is CASSYRLGLGNEQFF. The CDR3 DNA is TGTGCCAGCAGTTACCGATTGGGACTCGGCAATGAGCAGTTCTTC.

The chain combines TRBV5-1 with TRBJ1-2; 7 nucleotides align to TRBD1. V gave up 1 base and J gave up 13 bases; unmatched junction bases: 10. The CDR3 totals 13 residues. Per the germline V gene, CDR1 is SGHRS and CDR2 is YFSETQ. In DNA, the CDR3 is TGCGCCAGCAGCTTGACCGGGACAGCAAGCGCCACCTTC. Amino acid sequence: CASSLTGTASATF.

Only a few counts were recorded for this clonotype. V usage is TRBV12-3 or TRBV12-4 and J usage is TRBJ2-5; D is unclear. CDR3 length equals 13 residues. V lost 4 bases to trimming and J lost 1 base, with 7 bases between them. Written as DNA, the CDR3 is TGTGCCAGCAGTTGGGTTTCCCAAGAGACCCAGTACTTC. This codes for CASSWVSQETQYF.

The CDR3 loop reads CASSLASGIYEQYF. CDR3 sequence (DNA): TGCGCCAGCAGCTTGGCCAGCGGAATCTACGAGCAGTACTTC. The rearrangement joins TRBV5-1 to TRBJ2-7, with a weak D call TRBD2 (5 bases). Germline V gives CDR1 SGHRS, CDR2 YFSETQ. V lost 0 bases, J lost 3 bases, and 10 bases lay in between. The CDR3 totals 14 residues.

CDR3 region: CASSGGVTRGGTDTQYF. The CDR3 nucleotides are TGTGCCAGCAGTGGAGGAGTGACGAGGGGGGGAACAGATACGCAGTATTTT. This rearrangement joins TRBV25-1 to TRBJ2-3, with D possibly matching TRBD2 (7 bases). This CDR3 is 17 amino acids long. CDR1 and CDR2 from the germline V gene are MGHDK and SYGVNS. Trimming left V 4 bases short and J 3 bases short, with 20 bases between.

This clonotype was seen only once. The CDR3 bases are TGCGCCAGCAGCCTCCAGGGGAGGCCTGTGGCCAACGTCCTGACTTTC. Amino acid sequence: CASSLQGRPVANVLTF. The J gene is TRBJ2-6, the V gene TRBV5-1, with D possibly being TRBD1 or TRBD2 (6 bases each). V lost 4 bases and J lost 6, with 17 bases in between. The CDR3 runs to 16 residues. The V gene's germline CDR1 is SGHRS and CDR2 YFSETQ.

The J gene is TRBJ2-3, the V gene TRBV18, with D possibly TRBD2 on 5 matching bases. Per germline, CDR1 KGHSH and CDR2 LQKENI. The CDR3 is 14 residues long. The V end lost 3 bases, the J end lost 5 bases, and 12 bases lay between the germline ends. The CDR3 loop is CASSPGVPRDTQYF. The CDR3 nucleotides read TGTGCCAGCTCACCGGGAGTTCCTAGAGATACGCAGTATTTT.

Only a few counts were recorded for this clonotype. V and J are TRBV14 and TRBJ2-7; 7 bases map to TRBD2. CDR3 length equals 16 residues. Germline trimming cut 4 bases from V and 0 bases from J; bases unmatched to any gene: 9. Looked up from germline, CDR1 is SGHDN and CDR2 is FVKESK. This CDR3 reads CASSPLYSGASYEQYF. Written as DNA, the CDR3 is TGTGCCAGCAGCCCTTTGTACAGCGGGGCCTCCTACGAGCAGTACTTC.

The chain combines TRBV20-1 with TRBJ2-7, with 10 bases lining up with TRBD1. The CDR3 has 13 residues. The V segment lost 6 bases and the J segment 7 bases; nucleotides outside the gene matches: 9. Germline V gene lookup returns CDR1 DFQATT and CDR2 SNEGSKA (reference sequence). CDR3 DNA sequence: TGCAGTGCGACCCGACAGGGGGCGGGGGAGCAGTACTTC. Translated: CSATRQGAGEQYF.

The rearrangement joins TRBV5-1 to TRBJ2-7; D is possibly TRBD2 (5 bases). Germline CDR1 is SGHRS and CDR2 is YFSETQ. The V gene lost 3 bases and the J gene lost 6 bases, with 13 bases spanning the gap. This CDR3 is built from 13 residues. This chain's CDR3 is CASSSGNPSEQYF. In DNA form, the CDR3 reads TGCGCCAGCAGCTCCGGGAATCCGTCCGAGCAGTACTTC.

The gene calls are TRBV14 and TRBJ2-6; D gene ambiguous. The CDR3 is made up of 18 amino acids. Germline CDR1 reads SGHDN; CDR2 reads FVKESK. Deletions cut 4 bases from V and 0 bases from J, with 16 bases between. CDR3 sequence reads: CASSRREVVDSGANVLTF. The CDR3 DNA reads TGTGCCAGCAGCCGGCGCGAAGTGGTGGACTCTGGGGCCAACGTCCTGACTTTC.

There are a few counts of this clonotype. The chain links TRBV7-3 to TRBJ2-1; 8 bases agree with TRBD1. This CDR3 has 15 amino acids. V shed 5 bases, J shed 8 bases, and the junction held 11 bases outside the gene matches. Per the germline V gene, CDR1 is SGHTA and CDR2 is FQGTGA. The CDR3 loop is CASSPPGQDTDEQFF. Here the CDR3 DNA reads TGTGCCAGCAGCCCGCCGGGACAGGATACGGATGAGCAGTTCTTC.

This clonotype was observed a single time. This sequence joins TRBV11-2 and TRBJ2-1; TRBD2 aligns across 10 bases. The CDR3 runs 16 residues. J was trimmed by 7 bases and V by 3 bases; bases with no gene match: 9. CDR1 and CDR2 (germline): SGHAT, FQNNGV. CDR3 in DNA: TGTGCCAGCAGCTTGGATACTAGCGGGACGCGGAATGAGCAGTTCTTC. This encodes CASSLDTSGTRNEQFF.

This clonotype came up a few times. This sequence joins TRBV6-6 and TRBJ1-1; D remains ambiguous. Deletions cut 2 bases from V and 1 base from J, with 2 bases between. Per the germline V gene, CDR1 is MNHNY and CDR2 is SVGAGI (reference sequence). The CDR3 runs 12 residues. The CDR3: CASSYPNTEAFF. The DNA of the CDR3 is TGTGCCAGCAGTTACCCGAACACTGAAGCTTTCTTT.

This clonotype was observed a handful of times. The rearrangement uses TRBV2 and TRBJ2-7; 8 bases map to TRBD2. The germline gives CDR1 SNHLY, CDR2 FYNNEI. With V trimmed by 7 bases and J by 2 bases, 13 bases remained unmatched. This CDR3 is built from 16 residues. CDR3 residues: CASKLTTGGTPYEQYF. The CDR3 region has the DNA TGTGCCAGCAAGCTCACAACGGGAGGGACTCCCTACGAGCAGTACTTC.

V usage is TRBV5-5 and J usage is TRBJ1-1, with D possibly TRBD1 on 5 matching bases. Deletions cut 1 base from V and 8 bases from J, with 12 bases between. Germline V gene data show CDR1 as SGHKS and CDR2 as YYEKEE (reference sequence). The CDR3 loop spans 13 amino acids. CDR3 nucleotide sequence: TGTGCCAGCAGCTTGTCGGGGGACTCCGAAGCTTTCTTT. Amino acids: CASSLSGDSEAFF.

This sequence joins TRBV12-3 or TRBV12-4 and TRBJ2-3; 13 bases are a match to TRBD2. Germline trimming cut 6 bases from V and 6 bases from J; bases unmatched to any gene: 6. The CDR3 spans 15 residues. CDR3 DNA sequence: TGTGCCAGCAGGCGGACTAGCGGGGGACCCGATACGCAGTATTTT. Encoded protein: CASRRTSGGPDTQYF.

CDR3 residues: CSAIRLAGEDTQYF. Written as DNA, the CDR3 is TGCAGTGCTATCCGACTAGCGGGGGAGGATACGCAGTATTTT. V usage is TRBV20-1 and J usage is TRBJ2-3; 12 nucleotides line up with TRBD2. The CDR3 covers 14 residues. Germline CDR1 DFQATT, CDR2 SNEGSKA (reference sequence). The V and J ends lost 4 bases and 6 bases, in that order; junction bases with no gene match: 5.

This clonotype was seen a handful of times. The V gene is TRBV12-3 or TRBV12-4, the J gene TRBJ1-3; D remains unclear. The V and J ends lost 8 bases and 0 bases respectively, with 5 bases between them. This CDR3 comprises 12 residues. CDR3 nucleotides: TGTGCCAGCTGCTCCTCTGGAAACACCATATATTTT. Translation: CASCSSGNTIYF.

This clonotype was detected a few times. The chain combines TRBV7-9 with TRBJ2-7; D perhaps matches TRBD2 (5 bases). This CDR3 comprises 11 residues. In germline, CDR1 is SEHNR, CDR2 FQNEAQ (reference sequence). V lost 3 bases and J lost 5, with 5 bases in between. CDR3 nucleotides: TGTGCCAGCAGCTTCGGGGACGAGCAGTACTTC. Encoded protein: CASSFGDEQYF. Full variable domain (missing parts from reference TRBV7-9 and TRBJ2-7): DTGVSQNPRHKITKRGQNVTFRCDPISEHNRLYWYRQTLGQGPEFLTYFQNEAQLEKSRLLSDRFSAERPKGSFSTLEIQRTEQGDSAMYLCASSFGDEQYFGPGTRLTVT.

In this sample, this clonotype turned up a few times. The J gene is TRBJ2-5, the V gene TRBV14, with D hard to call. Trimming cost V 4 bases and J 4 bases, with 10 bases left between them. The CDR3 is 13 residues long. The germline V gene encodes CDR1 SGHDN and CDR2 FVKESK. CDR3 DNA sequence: TGTGCCAGCAGCCCGGCACTACTAGAGACCCAGTACTTC. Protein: CASSPALLETQYF.

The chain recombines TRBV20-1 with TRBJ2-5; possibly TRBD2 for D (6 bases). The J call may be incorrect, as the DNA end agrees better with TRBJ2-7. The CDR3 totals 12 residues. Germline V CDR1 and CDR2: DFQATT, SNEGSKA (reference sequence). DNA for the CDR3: TGCAGTGCTAGCTGGCTAGCGCACGAGCAGTACTTC. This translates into CSASWLAHEQYF.